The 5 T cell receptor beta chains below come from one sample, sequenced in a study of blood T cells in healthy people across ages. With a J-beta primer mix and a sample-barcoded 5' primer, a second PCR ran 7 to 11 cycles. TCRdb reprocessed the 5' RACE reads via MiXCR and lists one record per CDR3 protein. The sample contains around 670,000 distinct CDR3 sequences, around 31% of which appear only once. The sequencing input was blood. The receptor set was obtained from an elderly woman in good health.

CDR3 amino acids: CSVEAGETQYF. DNA of the CDR3: TGCAGCGTTGAGGCAGGGGAGACCCAGTACTTC. V gene TRBV29-1 combines with J gene TRBJ2-5, with D tentatively TRBD1 (5 bases). CDR1 is SQVTM, CDR2 ANQGSEA, per germline. Between the trimmed V and J ends, which lost 3 bases and 5 bases, there was a span of 7 bases. The CDR3 is 11 amino acids.

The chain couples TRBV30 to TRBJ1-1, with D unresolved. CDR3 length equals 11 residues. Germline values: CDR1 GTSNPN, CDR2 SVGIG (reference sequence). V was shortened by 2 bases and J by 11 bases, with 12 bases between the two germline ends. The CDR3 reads CAWSSRTTAFF. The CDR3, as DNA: TGTGCCTGGAGTAGTCGGACGACCGCTTTCTTT.

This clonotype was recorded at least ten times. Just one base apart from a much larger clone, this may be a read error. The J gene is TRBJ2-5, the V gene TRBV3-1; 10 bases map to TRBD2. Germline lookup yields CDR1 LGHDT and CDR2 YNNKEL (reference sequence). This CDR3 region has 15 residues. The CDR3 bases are TGCGCCAGCAGCCCAAGCGGGGGGGCAGGAAATGAGCAGTACTTC. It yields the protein CASSPSGGAGNEQYF.

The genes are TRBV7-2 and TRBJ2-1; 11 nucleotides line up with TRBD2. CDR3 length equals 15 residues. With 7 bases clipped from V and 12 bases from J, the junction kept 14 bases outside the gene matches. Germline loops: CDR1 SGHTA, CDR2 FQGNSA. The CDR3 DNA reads TGTGCCAGCACCATTAGACTAGCGGGGACACAGAGGCAGTTCTTC. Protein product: CASTIRLAGTQRQFF.

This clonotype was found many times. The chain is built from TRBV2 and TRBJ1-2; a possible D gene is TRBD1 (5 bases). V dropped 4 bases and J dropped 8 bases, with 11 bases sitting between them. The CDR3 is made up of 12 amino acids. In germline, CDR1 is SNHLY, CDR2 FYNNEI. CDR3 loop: CASSVRDGGYTF. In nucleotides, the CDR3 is TGTGCCAGCAGTGTCAGGGACGGGGGCTACACCTTC.